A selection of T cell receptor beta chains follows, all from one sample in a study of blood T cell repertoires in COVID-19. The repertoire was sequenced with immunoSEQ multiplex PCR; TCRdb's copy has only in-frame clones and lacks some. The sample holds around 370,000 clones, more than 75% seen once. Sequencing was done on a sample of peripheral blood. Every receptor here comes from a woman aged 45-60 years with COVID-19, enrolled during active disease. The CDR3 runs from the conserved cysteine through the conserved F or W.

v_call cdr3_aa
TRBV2 CASSSARGRDEKLFF
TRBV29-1 CSVRQQTYEQYF
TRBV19 CASSPGNPETQYF
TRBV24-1 CATSDPGQADEQYF
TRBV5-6 CASSLPGGGYNSPLHF
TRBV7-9 CASSLAGQGGYEQYF
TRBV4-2 CASSQRDSDNEQFF
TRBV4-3 CASSQTGSYEQYF
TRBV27 CASSRTTGASPNQPQHF
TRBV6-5 CASSYMTGMNTEAFF
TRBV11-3 CASSSGTSGQSSYNEQFF
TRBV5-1 CASSPTSSTPGEFF
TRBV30 CAWRNIWALGTDTQYF
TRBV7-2 CASSLGGTYNSPLHF
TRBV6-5 CASSYRQLNYGYTF
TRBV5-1 CASSIRQDRHEQYF
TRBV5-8 CASSLSSSLTNYGYTF
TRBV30 CAWSRTSGIAYEQYF
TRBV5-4 CASSEPGTGDYGYTF
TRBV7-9 CASGQGSTEAFF
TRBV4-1 CASSPSGGGGYEQFF
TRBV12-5 CASGWEIGELFF
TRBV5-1 CASSLGGNGRLNTEAFF
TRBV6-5 CASTLTSSHYEQYF
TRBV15 CATSRIAGEGSDTQYF
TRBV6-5 CASSSVTGGGYGYTF
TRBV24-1 CATGLTSGGSYEQYF
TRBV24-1 CATSGPSTGELFF
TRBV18 CASSPPGGVPGYEQYF
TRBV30 CAWSRQGGLRETQYF
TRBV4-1 CASSQPGQGMGNEQFF
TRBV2 CASSARLAGQETQYF